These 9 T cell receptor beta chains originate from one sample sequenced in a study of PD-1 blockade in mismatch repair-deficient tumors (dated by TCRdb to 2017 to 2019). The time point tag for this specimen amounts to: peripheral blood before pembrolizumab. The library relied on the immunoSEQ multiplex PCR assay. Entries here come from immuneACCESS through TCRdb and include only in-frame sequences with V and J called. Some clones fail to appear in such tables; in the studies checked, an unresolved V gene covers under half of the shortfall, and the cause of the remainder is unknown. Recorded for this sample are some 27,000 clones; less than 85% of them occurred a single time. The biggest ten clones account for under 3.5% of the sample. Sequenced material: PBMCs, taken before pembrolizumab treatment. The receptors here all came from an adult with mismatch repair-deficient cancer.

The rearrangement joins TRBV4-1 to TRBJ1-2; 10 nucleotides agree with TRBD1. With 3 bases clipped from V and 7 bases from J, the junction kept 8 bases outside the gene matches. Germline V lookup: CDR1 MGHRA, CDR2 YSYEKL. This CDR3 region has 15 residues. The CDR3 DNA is TGCGCCAGCAGCCATCCGACAGGGGGCTATGTTGGCTACACCTTC. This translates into CASSHPTGGYVGYTF.

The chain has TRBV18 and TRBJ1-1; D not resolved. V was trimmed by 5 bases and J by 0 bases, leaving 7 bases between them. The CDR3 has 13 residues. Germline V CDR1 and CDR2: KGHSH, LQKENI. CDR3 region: CASSVTMNTEAFF. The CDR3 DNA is TGTGCCAGCTCAGTCACTATGAACACTGAAGCTTTCTTT.

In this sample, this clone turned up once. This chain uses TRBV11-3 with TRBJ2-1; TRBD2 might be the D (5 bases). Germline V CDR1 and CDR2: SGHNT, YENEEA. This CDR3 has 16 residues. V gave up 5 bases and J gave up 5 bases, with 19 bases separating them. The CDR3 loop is CASSPDVSSENNEQFF. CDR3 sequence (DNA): TGTGCCAGCAGCCCGGATGTTAGTAGCGAGAACAATGAGCAGTTCTTC.

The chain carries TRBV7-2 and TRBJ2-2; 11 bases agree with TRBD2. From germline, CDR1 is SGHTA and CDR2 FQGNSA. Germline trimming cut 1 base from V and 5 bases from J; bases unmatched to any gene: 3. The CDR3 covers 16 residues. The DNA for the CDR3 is TGTGCCAGCAGCTTAGTAGCGGGAGGGCGAACCGGGGAGCTGTTTTTT. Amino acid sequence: CASSLVAGGRTGELFF.

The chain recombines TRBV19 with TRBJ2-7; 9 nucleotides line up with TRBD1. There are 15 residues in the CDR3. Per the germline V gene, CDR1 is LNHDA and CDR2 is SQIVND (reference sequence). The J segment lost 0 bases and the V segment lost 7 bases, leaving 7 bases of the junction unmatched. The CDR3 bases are TGTGCCAGTAATCCGGGACAGGGACACTCCTACGAGCAGTACTTC. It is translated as CASNPGQGHSYEQYF.

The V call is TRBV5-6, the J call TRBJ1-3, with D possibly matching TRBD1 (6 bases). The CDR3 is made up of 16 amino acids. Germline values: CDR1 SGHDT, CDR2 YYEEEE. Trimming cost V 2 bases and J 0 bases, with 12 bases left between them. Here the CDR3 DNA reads TGTGCCAGCAGCTTCCCTCAGGACAGCTCTGGAAACACCATATATTTT. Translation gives CASSFPQDSSGNTIYF.

For the CDR3, the DNA is TGTGCCAGCAGCTTAGGGTCGGGAGCATACAATGAGCAGTTCTTC. Its translation: CASSLGSGAYNEQFF. V is TRBV11-2 and J is TRBJ2-1, with D possibly TRBD2 on 6 matching bases. Germline CDR1 reads SGHAT; CDR2 reads FQNNGV. The CDR3 sequence is 15 residues long. V lost 1 base and J lost 4, with 11 bases in between.

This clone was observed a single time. The CDR3 DNA reads as TGCGCCAGCAGCTTGACCGAGGGCGGCCAGCCCCAGCATTTT. It encodes CASSLTEGGQPQHF. The chain is built from TRBV5-1 and TRBJ1-5; D is unresolved. V shed 1 base and J shed 7 bases, with 12 bases lying between them. CDR3 length equals 14 residues. Per germline, CDR1 SGHRS and CDR2 YFSETQ.

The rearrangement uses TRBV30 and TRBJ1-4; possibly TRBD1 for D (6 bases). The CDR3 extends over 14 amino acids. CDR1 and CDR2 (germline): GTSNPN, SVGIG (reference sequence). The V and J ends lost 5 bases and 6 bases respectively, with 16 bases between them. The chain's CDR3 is CAWGRQAGDEKLFF. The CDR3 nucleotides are TGTGCCTGGGGGAGACAGGCCGGGGATGAAAAACTGTTTTTT.